The clone carrying this TCR beta chain was found many times. This sample is part of a study of T cells in Graves' hyperthyroidism and ophthalmopathy. The investigators amplified TCR beta CDR3 regions from RNA transcripts. The TCR CDR3 was amplified in a first-round RT-PCR using the HTBI primer set. Each CDR3 protein gets one entry after TCRdb re-called the multiplex PCR reads with MiXCR. The data show about 500,000 distinct CDR3 sequences, 15% to 20% seen once. The CDR3 has 13 residues. The V end lost 4 bases, the J end lost 9 bases, and 13 bases lay between the germline ends. CDR1 and CDR2 (germline): SNHLY, FYNNEI.

Sequencing input: blood. This TCR came from a woman in her thirties with Graves' ophthalmopathy. The chain employs TRBV2 and TRBJ1-3, with unresolved D. The CDR3 region is CASSGSLRGTIYF. CDR3 coding DNA: TGTGCCAGCAGTGGCAGCCTTCGAGGCACCATATATTTT.